The 2 T cell receptor beta chains listed next were all sequenced from one sample in a study of CD8 T cells in ankylosing spondylitis. Each CDR3 protein gets one entry after TCRdb re-called the 5' RACE reads with MiXCR. The sample consists of 300,000 to 400,000 distinct CDR3 sequences, approximately 10% of them appearing once. The source material was blood, either unsorted or a sorted T cell fraction (not recorded which). These receptors originate from a female donor with ankylosing spondylitis or in good health (not recorded which).

The chain combines TRBV7-9 with TRBJ2-7, with 8 bases aligning to TRBD1. Germline loops: CDR1 SEHNR, CDR2 FQNEAQ (reference sequence). The CDR3 totals 15 residues. Trimming removed 4 bases from V and 7 bases from J; junction bases left unmatched: 12. This CDR3 is CASSSEHGQGGEQYF. Here the CDR3 DNA reads TGTGCCAGCAGCTCAGAGCATGGACAGGGTGGGGAGCAGTACTTC.

The sample holds many counts of this clonotype. J is TRBJ2-7 and V is TRBV5-1; D possibly uses TRBD1 or TRBD2 (5 bases each). Trimming removed 0 bases at V and 0 bases at J, with 10 bases between. The CDR3 is made up of 15 amino acids. Germline assignment: CDR1 SGHRS and CDR2 YFSETQ. The CDR3 coding sequence is TGCGCCAGCAGCTTGGCCGGGGCAAGCTCCTACGAGCAGTACTTC. Translating gives CASSLAGASSYEQYF.